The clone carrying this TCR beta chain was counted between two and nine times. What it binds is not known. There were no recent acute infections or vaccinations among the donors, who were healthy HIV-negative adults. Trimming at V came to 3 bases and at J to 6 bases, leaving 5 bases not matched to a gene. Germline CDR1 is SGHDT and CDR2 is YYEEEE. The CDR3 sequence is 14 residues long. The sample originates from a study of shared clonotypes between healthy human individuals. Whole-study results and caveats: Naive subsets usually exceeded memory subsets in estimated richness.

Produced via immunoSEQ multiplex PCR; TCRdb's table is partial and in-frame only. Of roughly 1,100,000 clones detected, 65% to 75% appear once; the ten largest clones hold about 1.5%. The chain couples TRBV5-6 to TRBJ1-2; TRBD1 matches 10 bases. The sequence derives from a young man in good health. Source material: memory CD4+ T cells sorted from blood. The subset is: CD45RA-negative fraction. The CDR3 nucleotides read TGTGCCAGCAGCTGGGGGACAGGGGCGGATGGCTACACCTTC. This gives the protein CASSWGTGADGYTF.